This T cell receptor (beta chain) stems from a study of response to subunit inactivated influenza vaccine. Study-wide results and limits: Every seasonal influenza vaccination brings in few new T cells, the authors suggested.

MiXCR was run by TCRdb on the RT-PCR reads, yielding one entry per CDR3 protein. The table lists some 850,000 distinct CDR3 sequences, less than 20% of them singletons. Per germline, CDR1 LGHDT and CDR2 YNNKEL (reference sequence). V was shortened by 4 bases and J by 7 bases, with 13 bases between the two germline ends. There are 14 residues in the CDR3. A few counts support this clonotype. No antigen is known for it. The rearrangement links TRBV3-1 to TRBJ2-2, with a possible D match to TRBD1 (5 bases). The TCR comes from a man aged 45 to 65 who received an inactivated influenza vaccine. The sequenced sample was PBMCs from blood, obtained around 5 days after vaccination. CDR3 loop: CASSPGWASGELFF. CDR3 sequence (DNA): TGTGCCAGCAGCCCAGGGTGGGCCAGCGGGGAGCTGTTTTTT.